The 29 T cell receptor beta chains in this list originate from one sample, sequenced in a study of blood T cell repertoires in COVID-19. Measured with immunoSEQ multiplex PCR; TCRdb has only the in-frame clones, and not every one. The sample carries 150,000 to 200,000 clones, roughly 80% recorded once. The sample taken for sequencing was peripheral blood. The source is a woman of 80 years or more with COVID-19, enrolled during active disease.

This sequence joins TRBV12-3 or TRBV12-4 and TRBJ2-4; TRBD2 matches 7 bases. The V gene end was trimmed by 6 bases and the J gene end by 9 bases; junction bases not matched to a gene: 8. There are 13 residues in the CDR3. CDR3 DNA: TGTGCCAGCAGCTCCTCGACTAGCACCATTCAGTACTTC. Translated: CASSSSTSTIQYF.

This rearrangement joins TRBV28 to TRBJ1-1; 9 nucleotides line up with TRBD1. Germline CDR1 and CDR2: MDHEN and SYDVKM. V dropped 7 bases and J dropped 2; count of bases not matched to a gene: 5. The CDR3 extends over 14 amino acids. The CDR3 spells CASNLQGANTEAFF. CDR3 DNA: TGTGCCAGCAACTTACAGGGGGCAAACACTGAAGCTTTCTTT.

Written as DNA, the CDR3 is TGTGCCAGCACCCTTGTTGGAGGTTACGAGCAGTACTTC. Translated: CASTLVGGYEQYF. The chain uses TRBV5-6 and TRBJ2-7; D is perhaps TRBD2 (5 bases). Trimming removed 6 bases at V and 4 bases at J, with 14 bases between. Germline-derived CDR1 and CDR2 are SGHDT and YYEEEE. This CDR3 has 13 amino acids.

The chain is built from TRBV7-2 and TRBJ2-7, with D tentatively TRBD2 (6 bases). Germline assignment: CDR1 SGHTA and CDR2 FQGNSA. V lost 3 bases and J lost 7, with 16 bases in between. The CDR3 consists of 14 residues. CDR3 sequence (DNA): TGTGCCAGCAGCTTGGGACTGGCCCCCCTTGAGCAGTACTTC. Translated: CASSLGLAPLEQYF.

The chain uses TRBV21-1 and TRBJ2-7; the listed D gene, TRBD2, was not tested against the DNA. TRBV21-1 has pseudogene status. CDR3 length: 16 amino acids. CDR3 nucleotides: TGTGCCAGCAGCAAAGGAGGCACGGGAGGGGCCGACGAGCAGTACTTC. It encodes CASSKGGTGGADEQYF.

CDR3 sequence reads: CASSSDRGGEKLFF. The CDR3 DNA follows: TGTGCCAGCTCATCCGACAGGGGCGGTGAAAAACTGTTTTTT. The V call is TRBV18, the J call TRBJ1-4, with 8 positions matching TRBD1. Losses at the gene ends were 5 bases for V and 7 bases for J; bases not matched to a gene: 6. Germline V CDR1 and CDR2: KGHSH, LQKENI. The CDR3 loop spans 14 amino acids.

The chain uses TRBV7-2 and TRBJ2-5; D is perhaps TRBD2 (6 bases). The V gene's germline CDR1 is SGHTA and CDR2 FQGNSA. V lost 5 bases, J lost 4 bases, and 14 bases lay in between. This CDR3 has 14 residues. CDR3 loop: CASSPGTDPETQYF. The DNA of the CDR3 is TGTGCCAGCAGCCCAGGGACTGACCCAGAGACCCAGTACTTC.

The sample holds one count of this clone. The CDR3 nucleotides are TGTGCCAGCACCCTGAGACAGGAATTATACACTGAAGCTTTCTTT. It codes for CASTLRQELYTEAFF. This sequence joins TRBV6-5 and TRBJ1-1, with a weak D call TRBD1 (6 bases). The V gene lost 7 bases and the J gene lost 3 bases, with 18 bases spanning the gap. Germline values: CDR1 MNHEY, CDR2 SVGAGI. The CDR3 length is 15 residues.

This chain joins TRBV3-1 (or the pseudogene TRBV3-2) and TRBJ2-5; D not resolved. Trimming removed 3 bases from V and 4 bases from J, with 6 bases in between. This CDR3 has 12 amino acids. Germline loops: CDR1 LGHDT, CDR2 YNNKEL (reference sequence). The CDR3 region is CASSHYRETQYF. CDR3 DNA: TGTGCCAGCAGCCATTATCGAGAGACCCAGTACTTC.

Notes on this clone: Additional DNA sequences in this sample encode the identical CDR3. This chain's CDR3 is CASSTEETQYF. The CDR3 DNA follows: TGTGCCAGCAGTACTGAAGAGACCCAGTACTTC. V usage is TRBV2 and J usage is TRBJ2-5; D unclear. Looked up from germline, CDR1 is SNHLY and CDR2 is FYNNEI. Trimming stripped 5 bases from V and 3 bases from J, with 4 bases between. The CDR3 has 11 amino acids.

CDR3 in DNA: TGTGCCAGCAGTCCGCGGACTAGCTCCTACGAGCAGTACTTC. Amino acids: CASSPRTSSYEQYF. V and J are TRBV27 and TRBJ2-7, with 7 bases identical to TRBD2. The CDR3 spans 14 residues. Germline V CDR1 and CDR2: MNHEY, SMNVEV (reference sequence). With V trimmed by 5 bases and J by 0 bases, 4 bases remained unmatched.

J is TRBJ1-4 and V is TRBV28; 10 bases line up with TRBD1. Trimming removed 6 bases from V and 3 bases from J; junction bases left unmatched: 4. Germline CDR1 MDHEN, CDR2 SYDVKM. The CDR3 length is 15 residues. The DNA of the CDR3 is TGTGCCAGCAGCCAGGACAGGGGGGCTAATGAAAAACTGTTTTTT. Protein: CASSQDRGANEKLFF.

This clone has more than one count but fewer than ten. The rearrangement uses TRBV11-3 and TRBJ1-1, with a tentative D call TRBD1 (6 bases). Looked up from germline, CDR1 is SGHNT and CDR2 is YENEEA. The CDR3 has 15 residues. Between the trimmed V and J ends, which lost 0 bases and 1 base, there was a span of 9 bases. The CDR3 nucleotides are TGTGCCAGCAGCTTAGATGCGGGGGCGAACACTGAAGCTTTCTTT. Translating it yields CASSLDAGANTEAFF.

The rearrangement links TRBV4-2 to TRBJ2-7; TRBD1 agrees at 10 bases. The CDR3 totals 15 residues. Germline trimming cut 4 bases from V and 4 bases from J; bases unmatched to any gene: 7. Germline loops: CDR1 LGHNA, CDR2 YNFKEQ. This CDR3 reads CASSLPGQGIYEQYF. The CDR3 DNA reads as TGTGCCAGCAGCCTTCCGGGACAGGGGATATACGAGCAGTACTTC.

This clone is classed as large. The chain uses TRBV7-9 and TRBJ2-1, with TRBD1 matching over 10 bases. The CDR3 runs to 11 residues. Trimming cost V 4 bases and J 15 bases; bases outside gene matches: 3. Germline lookup yields CDR1 SEHNR and CDR2 FQNEAQ (reference sequence). This CDR3 is CASSSRDRGFF. The DNA for the CDR3 is TGTGCCAGCAGCTCCCGGGACAGGGGGTTCTTC.

V is TRBV30 and J is TRBJ2-7; D not resolved. V was pared by 2 bases and J by 5 bases, with 7 bases between. CDR3 length equals 11 residues. Looked up from germline, CDR1 is GTSNPN and CDR2 is SVGIG (reference sequence). Here the CDR3 DNA reads TGTGCCTGGAGTCTTGGAGACGAGCAGTACTTC. Protein: CAWSLGDEQYF. Combining the CDR3 with reference TRBV30 and TRBJ2-7 gives the whole variable domain SQTIHQWPATLVQPVGSPLSLECTVEGTSNPNLYWYRQAAGRGLQLLFYSVGIGQISSEVPQNLSASRPQDRQFILSSKKLLLSDSGFYLCAWSLGDEQYFGPGTRLTVT.

The chain links TRBV7-2 to TRBJ2-5; 7 nucleotides line up with TRBD2. There are 15 residues in the CDR3. After removal of 0 bases from V and 4 bases from J, the junction contained 5 bases not matched to a gene. From germline, CDR1 is SGHTA and CDR2 FQGNSA. The CDR3 sequence is CASSLASGVVETQYF. In nucleotides, the CDR3 is TGTGCCAGCAGCTTAGCGAGCGGGGTGGTAGAGACCCAGTACTTC.

This chain uses TRBV4-1 with TRBJ1-2; D is possibly TRBD1 (5 bases). The germline gives CDR1 MGHRA, CDR2 YSYEKL. The germline V and J ends were trimmed by 1 base and 3 bases, with 18 bases remaining between them. The CDR3 covers 17 residues. CDR3 bases: TGCGCCAGCAGCCAAGTGGGAGGGGAGGAGTTTTACTATGGCTACACCTTC. Encoded protein: CASSQVGGEEFYYGYTF.

This chain uses TRBV2 with TRBJ2-5; 11 nucleotides agree with TRBD1. J gave up 1 base and V 7 bases, and 5 bases lay outside the gene matches. The CDR3 has 15 residues. Germline lookup yields CDR1 SNHLY and CDR2 FYNNEI. As DNA, the CDR3 is TGTGCCAGCATTCTGGACAGGGGGCTCCAAGAGACCCAGTACTTC. Translated: CASILDRGLQETQYF.

V is TRBV5-1 and J is TRBJ1-4; 8 bases agree with TRBD1. Germline V lookup: CDR1 SGHRS, CDR2 YFSETQ. The V and J ends lost 0 bases and 9 bases, in that order; junction bases with no gene match: 7. The CDR3 runs to 15 residues. This CDR3 reads CASSLADRDVKKLFF. The CDR3 DNA is TGCGCCAGCAGCTTGGCGGACAGGGACGTGAAAAAACTGTTTTTT.

The chain carries TRBV3-1 (or the pseudogene TRBV3-2) and TRBJ1-4, with D perhaps TRBD1 (6 bases). This CDR3 spans 17 amino acids. Germline V lookup: CDR1 LGHDT, CDR2 YNNKEL (reference sequence). The ends were cut back, 1 base at V and 5 bases at J, with 17 bases in the middle. The DNA of the CDR3 is TGTGCCAGCAGCCAAGGCGTGGACAGTCTCTTGAATGAAAAACTGTTTTTT. Its protein is CASSQGVDSLLNEKLFF.

This chain links TRBV18 with TRBJ2-7; D not certain. CDR1 and CDR2 (germline): KGHSH, LQKENI. This CDR3 contains 14 residues. Trimming removed 0 bases at V and 0 bases at J, with 6 bases between. The CDR3 loop is CASSPPGYSYEQYF. CDR3 in DNA: TGTGCCAGCTCACCACCCGGGTACTCCTACGAGCAGTACTTC.

The chain employs TRBV6-6 and TRBJ1-1; D is unresolved. Germline CDR1 and CDR2: MNHNY and SVGAGI (reference sequence). The CDR3 runs to 14 residues. Trimming stripped 2 bases from V and 4 bases from J, with 11 bases between. The CDR3 protein is CASSYEVAVTEAFF. The CDR3 DNA reads as TGTGCCAGCAGTTACGAGGTCGCGGTCACTGAAGCTTTCTTT.

Turning to this clone: The sample carries other DNA sequences with the same CDR3. The chain couples TRBV29-1 to TRBJ2-1; D possibly corresponds to TRBD2 (6 bases). The CDR3 runs 13 residues. CDR1 is SQVTM and CDR2 is ANQGSEA in the germline V gene. V lost 5 bases and J 0 bases, leaving 8 bases between the germline ends. The DNA for the CDR3 is TGCAGCGTTACCGGGAGCTCCTACAATGAGCAGTTCTTC. Its protein product is CSVTGSSYNEQFF.

The genes are TRBV7-9 and TRBJ2-2; D ambiguous. CDR3 length: 14 amino acids. CDR1 and CDR2 from the germline V gene are SEHNR and FQNEAQ (reference sequence). The V gene lost 5 bases and the J gene lost 4 bases, with 11 bases spanning the gap. CDR3 in amino acids: CASSQLSGTGELFF. In DNA, the CDR3 is TGTGCCAGCAGCCAGCTGTCGGGCACCGGGGAGCTGTTTTTT. The full variable domain, in which reference TRBV7-9 and TRBJ2-2 provide the parts outside the CDR3, is DTGVSQNPRHKITKRGQNVTFRCDPISEHNRLYWYRQTLGQGPEFLTYFQNEAQLEKSRLLSDRFSAERPKGSFSTLEIQRTEQGDSAMYLCASSQLSGTGELFFGEGSRLTVL.

V and J are TRBV5-1 and TRBJ2-7, with 12 positions matching TRBD1. V was clipped by 4 bases and J by 5 bases; unmatched bases: 7. The CDR3 runs to 15 residues. Germline V CDR1 and CDR2: SGHRS, YFSETQ. CDR3 bases: TGCGCCAGCAGCGAAACCGGGACAGGGGGCCACGAGCAGTACTTC. It codes for CASSETGTGGHEQYF.

The J gene is TRBJ1-2, the V gene TRBV28, with a tentative D call TRBD1 (5 bases). This CDR3 has 18 residues. From germline, CDR1 is MDHEN and CDR2 SYDVKM. Trimming removed 2 bases at V and 0 bases at J, with 19 bases between. CDR3: CASSLGGASGLANYGYTF. CDR3 nucleotide sequence: TGTGCCAGCAGTTTAGGAGGGGCTTCTGGACTAGCTAACTATGGCTACACCTTC.

CDR3 DNA: TGTGCCAGTAGTCTCCGGGACAGGGATACGCAGTATTTT. It codes for CASSLRDRDTQYF. The rearrangement uses TRBV19 and TRBJ2-3; 8 positions agree with TRBD1. V shed 5 bases, J shed 6 bases, and the junction held 4 bases outside the gene matches. Germline loops: CDR1 LNHDA, CDR2 SQIVND (reference sequence). CDR3 length: 13 residues.

This sequence joins TRBV7-8 and TRBJ2-7, with TRBD1 identical over 9 bases. The germline CDR1 and CDR2 sequences are SGHVS and FQNEAQ. J was trimmed by 0 bases and V by 1 base; bases with no gene match: 4. The CDR3 is made up of 16 amino acids. The CDR3 here is CASSLVGQGVSYEQYF. The CDR3 DNA is TGTGCCAGCAGCTTAGTGGGACAGGGAGTCTCCTACGAGCAGTACTTC.